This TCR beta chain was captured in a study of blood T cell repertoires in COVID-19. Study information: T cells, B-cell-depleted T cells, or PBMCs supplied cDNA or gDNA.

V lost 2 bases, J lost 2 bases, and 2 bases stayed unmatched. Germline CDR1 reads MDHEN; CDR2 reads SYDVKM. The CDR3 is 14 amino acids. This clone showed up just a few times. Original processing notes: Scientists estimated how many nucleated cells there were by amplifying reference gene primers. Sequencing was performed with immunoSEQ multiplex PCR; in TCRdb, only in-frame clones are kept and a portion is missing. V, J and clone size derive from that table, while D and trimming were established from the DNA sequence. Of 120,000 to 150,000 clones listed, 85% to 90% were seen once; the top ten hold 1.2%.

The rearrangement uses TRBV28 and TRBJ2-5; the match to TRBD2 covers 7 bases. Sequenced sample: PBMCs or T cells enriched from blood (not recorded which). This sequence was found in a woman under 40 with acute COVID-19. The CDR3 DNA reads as TGTGCCAGCAGTTTAGCCGGGGGGCAAGAGACCCAGTACTTC. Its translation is CASSLAGGQETQYF.